The source of this T cell receptor (beta chain) is a study of blood T cell repertoires in COVID-19. Study details: Whether acute or convalescent, the COVID-19 samples came from the United States, Italy and Spain. The cDNA or gDNA used as material had been derived from T cells, B-cell-depleted T cells, or PBMCs.

In the original analysis: By means of reference gene primer amplification, nucleated cell counts were estimated. The assay was immunoSEQ multiplex PCR, and TCRdb's table has in-frame clones only and misses some. That table is the source of V, J and clone size, and D and trimming were worked out from the DNA. Altogether some 48,000 clones are present, around 92% being singletons, with the ten largest covering over 2%. This receptor was taken from a human donor in a cohort sampled during active COVID-19. The sample consisted of peripheral blood.

DNA for the CDR3: TGTGCCAGTAGTACCGTCGGGAGGGAGACCCAGTACTTC. This codes for CASSTVGRETQYF. V is TRBV19 and J is TRBJ2-5, with 7 nucleotides matching TRBD2. The germline CDR1 and CDR2 sequences are LNHDA and SQIVND (reference sequence). With 4 bases clipped from V and 5 bases from J, the junction kept 4 bases outside the gene matches. The CDR3 sequence is 13 residues long.